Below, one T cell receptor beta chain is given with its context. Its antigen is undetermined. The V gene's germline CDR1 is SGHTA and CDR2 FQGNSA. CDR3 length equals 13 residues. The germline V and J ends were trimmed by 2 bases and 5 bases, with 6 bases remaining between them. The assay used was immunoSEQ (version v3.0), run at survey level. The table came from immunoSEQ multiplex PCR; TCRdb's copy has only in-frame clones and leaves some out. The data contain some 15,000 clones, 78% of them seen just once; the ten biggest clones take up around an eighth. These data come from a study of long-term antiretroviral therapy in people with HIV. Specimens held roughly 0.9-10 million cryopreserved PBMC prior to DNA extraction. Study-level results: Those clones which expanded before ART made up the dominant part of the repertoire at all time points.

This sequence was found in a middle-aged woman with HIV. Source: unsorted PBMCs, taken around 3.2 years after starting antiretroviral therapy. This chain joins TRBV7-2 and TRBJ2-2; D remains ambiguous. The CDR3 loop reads CASSLKMTGELFF. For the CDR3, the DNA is TGTGCCAGCAGCTTAAAGATGACCGGGGAGCTGTTTTTT.